This TCR beta chain derives from a study of blood T cell repertoires in COVID-19 (TCRdb year 2020). Regarding the study in general: Samples covering the acute and convalescent phases of COVID-19 were provided by collaborators in the United States, Italy and Spain. The dataset comprised deeply sampled blood TCRbeta repertoires from subjects exposed to, actively infected with, or recovered from COVID-19. Where available, HLA class I and class II types were taken from metadata supplied by the sample provider and were not determined by assay-based typing. The prospective study material was composed of cDNA or gDNA derived from T cells, B-cell-depleted T cells, or PBMCs. A de-identified subject ID, COVID-19 status, age in years and sex were almost always included in the sample metadata. The samples were drawn from the first 160 participants of the ongoing ImmuneRACE study and from 1,254 subjects provided by 6 global collaborators. The repertoires were released in a freely available public database intended as a resource for research on the immune response to SARS-CoV-2. Overall study results and their limits: The quantity of clinical and demographic metadata differed by source and by participant and was supplied without curation.

There are 14 amino acids in the CDR3, from cysteine to phenylalanine inclusive. Just CDR3 DNA is preserved here, 42 bases in frame from base 1. For CDR1 and CDR2, the germline V gene lists SGDLS and YYNGEE. Deletion took 0 bases off V and 7 bases off J, with a span of 11 bases between the germline ends. As to this clone: What antigen it recognizes has not been identified. No per-base quality is available; no much larger clone lies one base away.

TCRbeta CDR3 regions were amplified from genomic DNA using the immunoSEQ Assay, a bias-controlled multiplex PCR. Under the source paper's analysis protocol: Within the assay, amplification of reference gene primers was used to estimate how many nucleated cells each sample contained. To quantify the absolute abundance of each unique TCRbeta CDR3 rearrangement, sequence reads were collapsed and filtered. For each sample, productive Simpson clonality was calculated by taking the square root of Simpson's diversity index across productive rearrangements. Here the immuneACCESS table is served through TCRdb, limited to in-frame sequences with V and J called. Missing clones are a known gap in these copies; in checked studies unresolved V genes cover under half, and the rest lacks a known reason. That table is the source of V, J and clone size, and D and trimming were worked out from the DNA. The sample yields a few hundred thousand clones; 65% to 85% were counted once. Of the sample, less than 2% falls within the top ten clones.

Samples from volunteer blood donors who had recovered from COVID-19 were contributed by a second Seattle source. The collaborating institutions used their own protocols to collect whole blood in K2EDTA tubes. For TCRbeta analysis, collaborators shipped samples as frozen whole blood, isolated PBMCs, or DNA extracted from either of those sample types. The chain is encoded by TRBV9 joined to TRBJ1-5; the D gene assignment is ambiguous. The sequenced sample consisted of peripheral blood. The clonotype originates from a woman between 35 and 50 years old who had recovered from COVID-19. The nucleotides read TGTGCCAGCAGCGTAGACAGTTCGGGGCAGCCCCAGCATTTT. Protein translation: CASSVDSSGQPQHF.